The 17 T cell receptor beta chains listed next were all sequenced from one sample in a study of T cell responses to AZD1222 COVID-19 vaccine. Some clones are missing from TCRdb's copy, which holds only in-frame ones; the method was immunoSEQ multiplex PCR. This sample has 150,000 to 200,000 clones; roughly nine tenths occur once, and the top ten carry less than 1.3%. Sequenced here: peripheral blood, sampled 28 days after the second AZD1222 dose. The source is an adult who received the AZD1222 COVID-19 vaccine.

This sequence joins TRBV19 and TRBJ1-2, with D uncertain. Trimming removed 11 bases at V and 3 bases at J, with 13 bases between. The CDR3 totals 12 residues. CDR1 is LNHDA and CDR2 is SQIVND in the germline V gene (reference sequence). Here the CDR3 DNA reads TGTGCCGGCGAGTCGAGGGACTATGGCTACACCTTC. Translated, it gives CAGESRDYGYTF. The full variable domain, with the rest looked up from reference TRBV19 and TRBJ1-2, is DGGITQSPKYLFRKEGQNVTLSCEQNLNHDAMYWYRQDPGQGLRLIYYSQIVNDFQKGDIAEGYSVSREKKESFPLTVTSAQKNPTAFYLCAGESRDYGYTFGSGTRLTVV.

This chain connects TRBV21-1 to TRBJ1-5. TRBV21-1 is recorded as a pseudogene. The CDR3 has 20 amino acids. CDR3: CASSKAWTGGPLYSNQPQHF. The CDR3, as DNA: TGTGCCAGCAGCAAAGCGTGGACCGGGGGGCCATTATATAGCAATCAGCCCCAGCATTTT.

The chain recombines TRBV19 with TRBJ1-3; D call uncertain. The CDR3 is 15 amino acids. Germline CDR1 and CDR2: LNHDA and SQIVND (reference sequence). The ends were cut back, 1 base at V and 0 bases at J, with 7 bases in the middle. CDR3 residues: CASSIGTNSGNTIYF. The CDR3 nucleotides are TGTGCCAGTAGTATAGGAACAAACTCTGGAAACACCATATATTTT.

CDR3 amino acids: CASSRGDSNQPQHF. The CDR3 DNA follows: TGCGCCAGCAGTCGGGGGGATAGCAATCAGCCCCAGCATTTT. The rearrangement uses TRBV5-1 and TRBJ1-5, with TRBD1 as a possible D gene (5 bases). This CDR3 spans 14 amino acids. In germline, CDR1 is SGHRS, CDR2 YFSETQ. V lost 5 bases and J lost 0, with 9 bases in between.

This clone came up once. The chain couples TRBV15 to TRBJ2-5, with D possibly called TRBD1 or TRBD2 (5 bases each). V was pared by 3 bases and J by 5 bases, with 16 bases between. CDR1 is LNHNV and CDR2 is YYDKDF in the germline V gene (reference sequence). The CDR3 extends over 15 amino acids. CDR3 in amino acids: CATSRTLGVMETQYF. In DNA form, the CDR3 reads TGTGCCACCAGCAGGACACTGGGGGTTATGGAGACCCAGTACTTC. Full variable domain (rest looked up from reference TRBV15 and TRBJ2-5): DAMVIQNPRYQVTQFGKPVTLSCSQTLNHNVMYWYQQKSSQAPKLLFHYYDKDFNNEADTPDNFQSRRPNTSFCFLDIRSPGLGDTAMYLCATSRTLGVMETQYFGPGTRLLVL.

V usage is TRBV7-2 and J usage is TRBJ1-5; 7 nucleotides match TRBD1. V shed 5 bases, J shed 4 bases, and the junction held 8 bases outside the gene matches. This CDR3 is 15 amino acids long. Germline loops: CDR1 SGHTA, CDR2 FQGNSA. The CDR3 bases are TGTGCCAGCAGCCCACAGCCGGGACAGAATCAGCCCCAGCATTTT. Amino acids: CASSPQPGQNQPQHF.

This chain uses TRBV11-2 with TRBJ2-3; D not resolved. The CDR3 is 16 amino acids. Trimming shortened V by 0 bases and J by 2 bases, and 12 bases separated the two germline ends. Germline V CDR1 and CDR2: SGHAT, FQNNGV. This CDR3 is CASSLENDILTDTQYF. CDR3 nucleotides: TGTGCCAGCAGCTTAGAAAATGACATCCTCACAGATACGCAGTATTTT.

The chain joins TRBV10-3 to TRBJ1-1, with D unresolved. The V and J ends lost 3 bases and 1 base respectively, with 3 bases between them. CDR3 size: 12 residues. Germline-derived CDR1 and CDR2 are ENHRY and SYGVKD. This chain's CDR3 is CAISDPNTEAFF. As DNA, the CDR3 is TGTGCCATCAGTGACCCGAACACTGAAGCTTTCTTT.

The V call is TRBV4-2, the J call TRBJ2-2; D unresolved. The V and J ends lost 5 bases and 1 base respectively, with 8 bases between them. Germline loops: CDR1 LGHNA, CDR2 YNFKEQ. This CDR3 has 14 residues. In DNA, the CDR3 is TGTGCCAGCAGCTTAACAATGAACACCGGGGAGCTGTTTTTT. Protein sequence: CASSLTMNTGELFF.

The genes are TRBV11-2 and TRBJ1-1, with a possible D match to TRBD1 (6 bases). Germline assignment: CDR1 SGHAT and CDR2 FQNNGV. The CDR3 length is 14 residues. Trimming removed 4 bases at V and 1 base at J, with 10 bases between. This CDR3 is CASSSATGNTEAFF. The CDR3 nucleotides read TGTGCCAGCAGCTCGGCGACAGGGAACACTGAAGCTTTCTTT.

This clone was seen a handful of times. The V call is TRBV6-5, the J call TRBJ2-7, with a weak D call TRBD2 (5 bases). The germline V gene has CDR1 MNHEY and CDR2 SVGAGI. The CDR3 covers 12 residues. Trimming pared 5 bases from V and 2 bases from J, leaving 7 bases between. The CDR3 DNA follows: TGTGCCAGCAGTCCCGGGACCTACGAGCAGTACTTC. Translation: CASSPGTYEQYF.

This sequence joins TRBV2 and TRBJ1-5; D uncertain. CDR1 and CDR2 (germline): SNHLY, FYNNEI. V was pared by 8 bases and J by 3 bases, with 11 bases between. The CDR3 is 13 residues long. The CDR3 nucleotides are TGTGCCAGCCGTGGTCAGTTCAATCAGCCCCAGCATTTT. It codes for CASRGQFNQPQHF.

The rearrangement uses TRBV23-1 and TRBJ1-2; perhaps TRBD1 as D (5 bases). TRBV23-1 qualifies as an ORF whose function is uncertain. With 7 bases removed from V and 3 bases from J, the gap between germline ends came to 18 bases. The CDR3 has 15 amino acids. The CDR3: CASTKNGTEDYGYTF. Here the CDR3 DNA reads TGCGCCAGCACCAAAAACGGGACGGAGGACTATGGCTACACCTTC.

The chain employs TRBV28 and TRBJ1-2; TRBD1 is a possible D gene (5 bases). CDR1 and CDR2 from the germline V gene are MDHEN and SYDVKM. V lost 4 bases, J lost 1 base, and 13 bases lay in between. This CDR3 region has 15 residues. The CDR3 coding sequence is TGTGCCAGCAGTTCGACAGCCGGATTTAACTATGGCTACACCTTC. Residues: CASSSTAGFNYGYTF.

The chain carries TRBV2 and TRBJ1-1; TRBD1 might be the D (5 bases). This CDR3 region has 11 residues. From germline, CDR1 is SNHLY and CDR2 FYNNEI. V lost 2 bases, J lost 12 bases, and 10 bases lay in between. The CDR3 DNA reads as TGTGCCAGCAGTGAATGGGGGAGAACTTTCTTT. Encoded protein: CASSEWGRTFF.

The V and J genes are TRBV15 and TRBJ2-6, with no clear D. This CDR3 has 14 amino acids. V was shortened by 0 bases and J by 2 bases, with 2 bases between the two germline ends. Germline CDR1 and CDR2: LNHNV and YYDKDF (reference sequence). The CDR3 region has the DNA TGTGCCACCAGCAGAGAGGCTGGGGCCAACGTCCTGACTTTC. Its translation is CATSREAGANVLTF.

V is TRBV10-1 and J is TRBJ1-5; D call uncertain. Germline lookup yields CDR1 WNHNN and CDR2 SYGVQD (reference sequence). The CDR3 extends over 13 amino acids. Deletions cut 5 bases from V and 4 bases from J, with 9 bases between. CDR3 bases: TGCGCCAGCAGTCGAGACCGAAATCAGCCCCAGCATTTT. Translating gives CASSRDRNQPQHF.